Listed below are T cell receptor beta chains from one sample, sequenced in a study of blood T cell repertoires in COVID-19. TCRdb's copy holds only in-frame clones and misses some; the assay was immunoSEQ multiplex PCR. The table shows some 20,000 clones, with roughly 93% occurring only once. Sequencing was carried out using peripheral blood. The origin of the receptors is a human donor in a cohort sampled during active COVID-19. Each CDR3 is given with its conserved first and last residue. The order of the fields is J gene, D gene, clone size, V gene, CDR3 DNA, CDR3 protein. A D gene is named only where the DNA matches it firmly. Only some rows state a clone size, as once, few, many or a class for expanded clones.

j_call: TRBJ1-2
d_call: TRBD1
clone_size: -
v_call: TRBV9
cdr3_nt: TGTGCCAGCAGCGGACCCCTGGGAGGGACAGGCTATGGCTACACCTTC
cdr3_aa: CASSGPLGGTGYGYTF

j_call: TRBJ2-3
d_call: TRBD1
clone_size: -
v_call: TRBV11-2
cdr3_nt: TGTGCCAGCAGCTCCATTACGGCTAGGGGGCCGGGAGATACGCAGTATTTT
cdr3_aa: CASSSITARGPGDTQYF

j_call: TRBJ1-1
d_call: -
clone_size: -
v_call: TRBV4-3
cdr3_nt: TGCGCCAGCAGCCAAGCGACAGGTGTCACTGAAGCTTTCTTT
cdr3_aa: CASSQATGVTEAFF

j_call: TRBJ1-3
d_call: -
clone_size: -
v_call: TRBV11-2
cdr3_nt: TGTGCCAGCAGCTCCGCCCGCGGTACTGGAAACACCATATATTTT
cdr3_aa: CASSSARGTGNTIYF

j_call: TRBJ1-1
d_call: TRBD1
clone_size: -
v_call: TRBV10-3
cdr3_nt: TGTGCCATCAGTGATCTTAGGGACAGGGTCGACACTGAAGCTTTCTTT
cdr3_aa: CAISDLRDRVDTEAFF

j_call: TRBJ2-3
d_call: TRBD2
clone_size: -
v_call: TRBV5-1
cdr3_nt: TGCGCCAGTAGTCTAGCGGGGGATGCAGATACGCAGTATTTT
cdr3_aa: CASSLAGDADTQYF

j_call: TRBJ2-5
d_call: TRBD2
clone_size: -
v_call: TRBV25-1
cdr3_nt: TGTGCCAGCAATCATCTGACTAGCGGGGCAGAGACCCAGTACTTC
cdr3_aa: CASNHLTSGAETQYF

j_call: TRBJ2-7
d_call: TRBD2
clone_size: -
v_call: TRBV28
cdr3_nt: TGTGCCAGCAGAGGGACTAGCGGGAGGGGGCACCCCTACGAGCAGTACTTC
cdr3_aa: CASRGTSGRGHPYEQYF

j_call: TRBJ2-3
d_call: TRBD1
clone_size: -
v_call: TRBV9
cdr3_nt: TGTGCCAGCAGCGGGACACAGGGGAGCACAGATACGCAGTATTTT
cdr3_aa: CASSGTQGSTDTQYF

j_call: TRBJ1-1
d_call: -
clone_size: once
v_call: TRBV30
cdr3_nt: TGTGCCTGGAGTCCTCAGGGGATTGAAGCTTTCTTT
cdr3_aa: CAWSPQGIEAFF

j_call: TRBJ2-1
d_call: TRBD1
clone_size: -
v_call: TRBV20-1
cdr3_nt: TGCAGTGCTAGTGGGCAGGGGGCGGGGAATGAGCAGTTCTTC
cdr3_aa: CSASGQGAGNEQFF

j_call: TRBJ2-1
d_call: TRBD2
clone_size: -
v_call: TRBV30
cdr3_nt: TGTGCCTGGAGTGCGACCCCTTCTAGCGGGGGTTACAATGAGCAGTTCTTC
cdr3_aa: CAWSATPSSGGYNEQFF

j_call: TRBJ1-5
d_call: -
clone_size: -
v_call: TRBV5-4
cdr3_nt: TGTGCCAGCAGCTTCGGGGGAATCAGTCAGCCCCAGCATTTT
cdr3_aa: CASSFGGISQPQHF

j_call: TRBJ2-6
d_call: -
clone_size: -
v_call: TRBV18
cdr3_nt: TGTGCCAGCTCACCGATTCCCCTCCAGGGTCCTGGGGCCAACGTCCTGACTTTC
cdr3_aa: CASSPIPLQGPGANVLTF

j_call: TRBJ2-3
d_call: -
clone_size: -
v_call: TRBV11-2
cdr3_nt: TGTGCCAGCAGCTTACGGCGCGGCGCTAGCACAGATACGCAGTATTTT
cdr3_aa: CASSLRRGASTDTQYF

j_call: TRBJ2-1
d_call: -
clone_size: once
v_call: TRBV6-4
cdr3_nt: TGTGCCAGCAGTGACCTCCTGGCAGGGCCCCACAATGAGCAGTTCTTC
cdr3_aa: CASSDLLAGPHNEQFF

j_call: TRBJ2-1
d_call: -
clone_size: -
v_call: TRBV19
cdr3_nt: TGTGCCAGTGGGACAAAGACGGCTAACAATGAGCAGTTCTTC
cdr3_aa: CASGTKTANNEQFF

j_call: TRBJ1-5
d_call: -
clone_size: -
v_call: TRBV2
cdr3_nt: TGTGCCAGCAGTGTACTGGGGGACTATAGCAATCAGCCCCAGCATTTT
cdr3_aa: CASSVLGDYSNQPQHF

j_call: TRBJ2-7
d_call: TRBD1
clone_size: -
v_call: TRBV5-1
cdr3_nt: TGCGCCAGCAGCTCTGGACAGGGGAGCAGCTACGAGCAGTACTTC
cdr3_aa: CASSSGQGSSYEQYF

j_call: TRBJ2-1
d_call: TRBD1
clone_size: -
v_call: TRBV10-1
cdr3_nt: TGCGCCAGCACCCAACCGGGACAGACACATTTACCCTACAATGAGCAGTTCTTC
cdr3_aa: CASTQPGQTHLPYNEQFF

j_call: TRBJ1-4
d_call: TRBD1
clone_size: -
v_call: TRBV19
cdr3_nt: TGTGCCAGTAGCCGACAGGGTAGGGAAAAACTGTTTTTT
cdr3_aa: CASSRQGREKLFF

j_call: TRBJ1-1
d_call: -
clone_size: -
v_call: TRBV6-5
cdr3_nt: TGTGCCAGCACTCAGGGATCGAACACTGAAGCTTTCTTT
cdr3_aa: CASTQGSNTEAFF

j_call: TRBJ1-2
d_call: -
clone_size: few
v_call: TRBV10-1
cdr3_nt: TGCGCCAGCAGTGACGGCAGCGATGGCTACACCTTC
cdr3_aa: CASSDGSDGYTF

j_call: TRBJ1-2
d_call: -
clone_size: -
v_call: TRBV28
cdr3_nt: TGTGCCAGCAGATGGGGGCTCGGTGAGAGAGATGGCTACACCTTC
cdr3_aa: CASRWGLGERDGYTF